The next 2 T cell receptor beta chains were all read from a single sample in a study of blood T cells in healthy people across ages. The authors ran a second PCR of about 6 to 11 cycles using a sample-barcoded 5' primer and a J-beta primer mix. TCRdb passed the 5' RACE reads through MiXCR, listing each CDR3 protein once. The sample includes approximately 810,000 distinct CDR3 sequences, 29% of them seen just once. The sequenced sample was blood. The source of these receptors is a woman of 80 years or more in good health.

The chain couples TRBV5-5 to TRBJ2-7; D not resolved. The CDR3 extends over 15 amino acids. V was cut by 4 bases and J by 3 bases, with 17 bases left in between. Germline V lookup: CDR1 SGHKS, CDR2 YYEKEE (reference sequence). The CDR3 DNA is TGTGCCAGCAGCCTGGGGATAGGGCTAGACTACGAGCAGTACTTC. Translation: CASSLGIGLDYEQYF.

This clonotype occurred once. This chain joins TRBV24-1 and TRBJ1-5; D perhaps matches TRBD1 (6 bases). The CDR3 runs to 14 residues. Germline V gene data show CDR1 as KGHDR and CDR2 as SFDVKD. V lost 9 bases and J lost 2, with 13 bases in between. The CDR3 spells CATSRGGGNQPQHF. In DNA form, the CDR3 reads TGTGCCACCTCCCGGGGGGGCGGCAATCAGCCCCAGCATTTT.